This is a list of T cell receptor beta chains from one sample in a study of T cell repertoires in cytomegalovirus infection. In TCRdb, the reads were re-called with MiXCR into one record per CDR3 protein. The table records roughly 990,000 distinct CDR3 sequences, roughly 30% of them present only once. No antigens are known for them. The material sequenced was cultured CD8+ T cells from PBMCs, taken from culture after CMV antigen stimulation. All receptors come from a human donor in good health (CMV status not recorded). Some clones in this sample may be carry-over from other donors' samples. CDR3s leave out the opening cysteine and the closing phenylalanine or tryptophan. Each record gives: V gene, CDR3 protein.

V: TRBV7-2
CDR3: ASSIDRGHPGYT

V: TRBV19
CDR3: ASSLRGTGLSGANVLT

V: TRBV20-1
CDR3: SAIHRDSYGYT

V: TRBV6-4
CDR3: ASSDSVGGQNEQF

V: TRBV10-3
CDR3: AIATGQGGEAF

V: TRBV7-8
CDR3: ASSLVAGGLRETQY

V: TRBV4-3
CDR3: ASSQEVVRDTEAF

V: TRBV5-1
CDR3: ASSTYPMASDSNQPQH

V: TRBV6-2/TRBV6-3
CDR3: ASSSWTSGAGELF

V: TRBV6-1
CDR3: ASSADSQVQPQH

V: TRBV7-9
CDR3: ASSLGGTRETQY

V: TRBV7-2
CDR3: ASSYRGVTGELF

V: TRBV19
CDR3: ASSIQGVQPQH

V: TRBV27
CDR3: ASSLAGVDQY

V: TRBV27
CDR3: ASSLRGGPFTDTQY

V: TRBV20-1
CDR3: SALGSYGYT

V: TRBV5-5
CDR3: ASSLGLVGNEQF

V: TRBV11-2
CDR3: ASSPQGSLLAKNIQY

V: TRBV11-3
CDR3: ASSLDFDFGDGGGNQPQH

V: TRBV27
CDR3: ASSLRPGGPGANVLT

V: TRBV6-5
CDR3: ASSPGQGYHEQF

V: TRBV29-1
CDR3: SVEARQGTYNEQF

V: TRBV5-1
CDR3: ASSFHLDRGSGNTIY

V: TRBV7-2
CDR3: ASSLGGGSQETQY

V: TRBV6-2/TRBV6-3
CDR3: ASSYSGRKETQY

V: TRBV12-3/TRBV12-4
CDR3: ASSFWTSGGAKDTQY

V: TRBV6-5
CDR3: ASSYSTSGGARDTGELF

V: TRBV6-6
CDR3: ASRGRTSGEETQY

V: TRBV7-6
CDR3: ASSQTRGDTQY

V: TRBV9
CDR3: ASSVAAGISTDTQY

V: TRBV19
CDR3: ASSMGSVNTEAF

V: TRBV7-6
CDR3: ASSLPSLAGGSQETQY

V: TRBV19
CDR3: ASSTLAGANTGELF

V: TRBV7-9
CDR3: ASSSTGQDNYGYT

V: TRBV12-3/TRBV12-4
CDR3: ASSFGTESSYNSPLH

V: TRBV4-1
CDR3: ASSQDGRDYGYT

V: TRBV7-6
CDR3: ASRDTGQMNTEAF

V: TRBV12-3/TRBV12-4
CDR3: ASSSFRWTEAF

V: TRBV12-3/TRBV12-4
CDR3: ASSPLGGNTIY

V: TRBV25-1
CDR3: ASSGPGRGQPQH

V: TRBV7-2
CDR3: ASSLDVNYGYT

V: TRBV7-9
CDR3: ASSFDRGYT

V: TRBV6-2/TRBV6-3
CDR3: ASRSRQGNQPQH

V: TRBV12-3/TRBV12-4
CDR3: ASSGTGSNYGYT

V: TRBV6-1
CDR3: ASSPGVLQGYT

V: TRBV19
CDR3: ASSIDQESFNEQF

V: TRBV28
CDR3: ASSSDRYTDTQY

V: TRBV24-1
CDR3: ATSVVRGSYNEQF

V: TRBV10-3
CDR3: AISGPTYTSGGTDTQY

V: TRBV18
CDR3: ASSPPGYSTDTQY

V: TRBV19
CDR3: ASSTWTSGGPQDTQY

V: TRBV7-9
CDR3: ASSPHPELF

V: TRBV7-9
CDR3: ASSGDRGGPSTDTQY

V: TRBV6-5
CDR3: ASSTRRRGINTEAF

V: TRBV12-3/TRBV12-4
CDR3: ASTSGLSYEQY